The TCR beta chain described here comes from a study of blood T cell repertoires in COVID-19. Original handling: The authors estimated nucleated cell counts from reference gene primer amplification. TCRdb keeps only in-frame clones here, not all; method: immunoSEQ multiplex PCR. The V and J calls and the clone size are those of that table, but D and trimming were determined from the DNA. Of approximately 76,000 clones in the sample, around nine tenths were seen once. The V gene's germline CDR1 is KGHDR and CDR2 SFDVKD. The V gene lost 2 bases and the J gene lost 0 bases, with 13 bases spanning the gap. The CDR3 covers 16 residues. This clone was detected once.

The gene calls are TRBV24-1 and TRBJ2-7; weak D call: TRBD2 (6 bases). The sequenced material came from peripheral blood. This receptor was obtained from a human donor in a cohort sampled during active COVID-19. The CDR3 coding sequence is TGTGCCACCAGTGATTATCCACGGACTAACTCCTACGAGCAGTACTTC. Its protein is CATSDYPRTNSYEQYF.